This T cell receptor beta chain was retrieved from a study of post-analysis software for immune sequencing data (dated by TCRdb to about 2015). Notes on the research overall: The recorded disease courses included relapsing-remitting, secondary progressive and progressive-relapsing multiple sclerosis, and some patients had no subtype annotation. The patient repertoires were set against about 10 previously published healthy control repertoires from donors whose ages ranged from roughly 6 to 27 years. A subset of samples was prepared in parallel using single-end sample barcoding, then pooled and co-amplified after Illumina adapter ligation. The paper's findings and limits, for the study overall: Multiple sclerosis patients had significantly lower normalized Chao1 diversity than controls, a result that suggests substantial peripheral T-cell clonal expansion. Significantly higher frequencies in patients than in controls were found for about 5 TRBV segments, including TRBV5-6, TRBV5-1 and TRBV20-1. When samples were clustered directly using the F measure, samples prepared in the same batch co-clustered strongly, which prompted a batch-effect correction. The control group was slightly older than the multiple sclerosis patient group.

Turning to this clonotype: The antigen it recognizes is unknown. No base qualities exist here, and no much larger clone lies one base off it.

To demonstrate the VDJtools post-analysis software, the study profiled TCR beta repertoires from the peripheral blood of under 15 young patients with multiple sclerosis. Multiple sclerosis patients were children and adolescents aged about 6 to 17 years. Libraries were constructed by PCR. TCRdb records Illumina HiSeq 2500 as the sequencer. To reduce PCR and sequencing biases, unique molecular identifiers were built into the TCR beta cDNA libraries. Every 1 to 10 million input T cells yielded approximately 500,000 cDNA molecules, meaning each molecule approximated one T cell. Patient libraries were prepared and sequenced with the same protocol used for the earlier healthy control dataset. Within a given batch, samples were prepared together, multiplexed and sequenced on the same HiSeq lane. The source study handled its data this way. Raw barcoded reads were processed with MIGEC, and single-read molecular identifier groups were discarded before consensus assembly and CDR3 extraction. Clonotype tables were post-analysed with VDJtools, normalizing diversity by down-sampling all datasets to the smallest sample size. In repertoire overlap clustering, CDR3 amino acid sequences, but not nucleotide sequences, were matched to correct batch-related cross-sample contamination. In TCRdb, the public reads were trimmed at Q25 with fastp and aligned with MiXCR, with productive beta chains retained. Every CDR3 protein is listed once, alongside the most common genes and DNA of its rows. The V and J calls were determined by TCRdb, not by the authors. This sample has approximately 460,000 distinct CDR3 sequences in its table, and roughly 46% of those were observed once. The ten largest clones capture around 10% of the sample.

Relative to germline, V is missing 7 bases and J is missing 2 bases, with 7 bases of the junction outside any gene match. The CDR3 sequence holds 15 residues, the cysteine and phenylalanine included. Left in the record is the CDR3 DNA by itself, 45 bases read in frame from the first base. CDR1 and CDR2, per the germline V gene, are LGHNA and YNFKEQ. This receptor chain uses TRBV4-2 and TRBJ1-3; 8 junctional bases match TRBD1. The TCR was taken from a girl between 10 and 17 years old with multiple sclerosis. Sequencing was done on a sample of blood. The CDR3 region has the sequence CASTLGQGTGNTIYF. Here is the DNA: TGTGCCAGCACCCTTGGACAGGGCACTGGAAACACCATATATTTT.